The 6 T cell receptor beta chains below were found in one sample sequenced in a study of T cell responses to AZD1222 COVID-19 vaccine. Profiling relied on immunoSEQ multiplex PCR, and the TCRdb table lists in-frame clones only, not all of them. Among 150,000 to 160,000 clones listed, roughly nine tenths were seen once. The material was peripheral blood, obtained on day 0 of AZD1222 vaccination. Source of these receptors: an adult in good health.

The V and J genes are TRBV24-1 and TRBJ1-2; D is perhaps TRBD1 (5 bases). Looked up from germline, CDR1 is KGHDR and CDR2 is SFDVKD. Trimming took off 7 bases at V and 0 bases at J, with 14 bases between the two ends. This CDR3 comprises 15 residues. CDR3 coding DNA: TGTGCCACCAGGGAGGGGACCCCCCCTAACTATGGCTACACCTTC. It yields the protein CATREGTPPNYGYTF.

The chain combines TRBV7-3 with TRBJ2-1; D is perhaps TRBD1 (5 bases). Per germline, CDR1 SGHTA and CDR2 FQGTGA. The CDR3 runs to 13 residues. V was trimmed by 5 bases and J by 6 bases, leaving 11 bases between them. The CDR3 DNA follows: TGTGCCAGCAGCCCCGGGCAGGGCAATGAGCAGTTCTTC. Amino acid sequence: CASSPGQGNEQFF.

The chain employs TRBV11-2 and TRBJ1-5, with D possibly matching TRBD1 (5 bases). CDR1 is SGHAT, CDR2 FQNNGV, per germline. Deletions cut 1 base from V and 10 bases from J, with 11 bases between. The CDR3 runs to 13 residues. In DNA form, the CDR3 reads TGTGCCAGCAGCTTAGCACCGGGGGACCCCCAGCATTTT. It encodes CASSLAPGDPQHF.

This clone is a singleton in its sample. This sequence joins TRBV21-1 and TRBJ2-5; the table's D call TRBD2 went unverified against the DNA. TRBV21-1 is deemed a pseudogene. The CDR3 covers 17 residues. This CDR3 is CASSSRGGSRKQETQYF. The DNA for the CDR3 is TGTGCCAGCAGTTCGCGGGGGGGCTCCCGAAAACAAGAGACCCAGTACTTC.

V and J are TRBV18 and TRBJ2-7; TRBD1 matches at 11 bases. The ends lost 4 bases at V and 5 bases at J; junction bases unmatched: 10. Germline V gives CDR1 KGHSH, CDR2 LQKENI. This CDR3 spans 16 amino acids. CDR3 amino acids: CASSRTGTGGSHEQYF. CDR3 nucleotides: TGTGCCAGCTCACGAACCGGGACAGGGGGATCCCACGAGCAGTACTTC.

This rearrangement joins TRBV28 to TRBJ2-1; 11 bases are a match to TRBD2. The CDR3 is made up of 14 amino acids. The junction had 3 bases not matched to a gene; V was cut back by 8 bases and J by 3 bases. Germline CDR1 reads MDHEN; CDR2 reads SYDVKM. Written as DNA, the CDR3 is TGTGCCAGCGCCGGGACTAGCGGCTACAATGAGCAGTTCTTC. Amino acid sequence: CASAGTSGYNEQFF. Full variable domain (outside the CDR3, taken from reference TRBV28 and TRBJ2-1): DVKVTQSSRYLVKRTGEKVFLECVQDMDHENMFWYRQDPGLGLRLIYFSYDVKMKEKGDIPEGYSVSREKKERFSLILESASTNQTSMYLCASAGTSGYNEQFFGPGTRLTVL.